The 30 T cell receptor beta chains below come from one sample, sequenced in a study of OX40 agonist ivuxolimab in advanced cancers. Repertoires were generated with immunoSEQ multiplex PCR, while TCRdb's copy carries only in-frame clones and drops some. The sample has 65,000 to 85,000 clones; 70% to 90% are singletons. The sample was CD4+ or CD8+ T cells sorted from blood, taken in a trial of the OX40 agonist ivuxolimab. The source of these receptors is an adult with an advanced solid tumor such as melanoma, head and neck, liver or kidney cancer.

V and J are TRBV28 and TRBJ2-7; 9 positions agree with TRBD1. CDR1 and CDR2 (germline): MDHEN, SYDVKM. J lost 0 bases, V lost 6 bases, and 12 bases had no gene match. CDR3 size: 17 residues. CDR3 region: CASSPPSGTGFSYEQYV. Here the CDR3 DNA reads TGTGCCAGCAGCCCCCCTTCCGGGACAGGGTTCTCCTACGAGCAGTACGTC.

The CDR3 sequence: CASSLTVTGVQNIQYF. The CDR3 bases are TGCGCCAGCAGCTTAACAGTGACAGGGGTCCAAAACATTCAGTACTTC. V and J are TRBV5-1 and TRBJ2-4, with 8 bases identical to TRBD1. The J segment lost 5 bases and the V segment lost 2 bases, leaving 9 bases of the junction unmatched. Germline loops: CDR1 SGHRS, CDR2 YFSETQ. This CDR3 is 16 amino acids long.

The V gene is TRBV5-1, the J gene TRBJ2-7; tentative D call: TRBD1 (5 bases). Trimming pared 2 bases from V and 5 bases from J, leaving 17 bases between. This CDR3 region has 15 residues. Germline V lookup: CDR1 SGHRS, CDR2 YFSETQ. The CDR3 region has the DNA TGCGCCAGCAGCTTAGGCGACAGACTCACCCACGAGCAGTACTTC. Its protein is CASSLGDRLTHEQYF.

The rearrangement links TRBV28 to TRBJ1-2, with D possibly being TRBD1 (5 bases). The CDR3 is 14 amino acids. Trimming took 5 bases from V and 8 from J, leaving 18 bases between them. Germline V lookup: CDR1 MDHEN, CDR2 SYDVKM. Here the CDR3 DNA reads TGTGCCAGCAGTCCCCACGGGACGGTTGGGGGCTACACCTTC. Protein: CASSPHGTVGGYTF.

The chain carries TRBV7-9 and TRBJ2-3; 10 bases match TRBD1. The CDR3 has 15 residues. Germline CDR1 reads SEHNR; CDR2 reads FQNEAQ (reference sequence). Trimming removed 2 bases from V and 5 bases from J; junction bases left unmatched: 4. The CDR3 DNA is TGTGCCAGCAGCTTAAGACAGGGGGCGAGAGATACGCAGTATTTT. It yields the protein CASSLRQGARDTQYF.

This chain links TRBV7-3 with TRBJ2-2, with D hard to call. Looked up from germline, CDR1 is SGHTA and CDR2 is FQGTGA. This CDR3 has 16 residues. V shed 3 bases and J shed 0 bases, with 11 bases lying between them. CDR3 sequence reads: CASSLNAVANTGELFF. CDR3 coding DNA: TGTGCCAGCAGCTTGAATGCAGTCGCGAACACCGGGGAGCTGTTTTTT.

This chain connects TRBV6-5 to TRBJ1-2; no firm D call. CDR3 size: 12 residues. Trimming removed 2 bases from V and 1 base from J, with 2 bases in between. Germline-derived CDR1 and CDR2 are MNHEY and SVGAGI. CDR3 sequence reads: CASSYGNYGYTF. CDR3 nucleotides: TGTGCCAGCAGTTACGGTAACTATGGCTACACCTTC.

The chain is built from TRBV7-9 and TRBJ1-4; 7 bases map to TRBD1. With V trimmed by 4 bases and J by 6 bases, 11 bases remained unmatched. The germline CDR1 and CDR2 sequences are SEHNR and FQNEAQ (reference sequence). The CDR3 sequence is 16 residues long. DNA of the CDR3: TGTGCCAGCAGCTCCCACGCAGGGGGAGGGGATGAAAAACTGTTTTTT. Amino acids: CASSSHAGGGDEKLFF.

The chain has TRBV5-1 and TRBJ2-7; the D is unclear. This CDR3 is built from 12 residues. Per germline, CDR1 SGHRS and CDR2 YFSETQ. Trimming pared 0 bases from V and 6 bases from J, leaving 7 bases between. The CDR3 nucleotides are TGCGCCAGCAGCTTGGAGGGCGGCGAGCAGTACTTC. It yields the protein CASSLEGGEQYF.

The table lists this clone with many counts. V gene TRBV14 combines with J gene TRBJ1-6, with D perhaps TRBD1 (5 bases). With 0 bases removed from V and 10 bases from J, the gap between germline ends came to 10 bases. This CDR3 comprises 14 residues. Germline V gene lookup returns CDR1 SGHDN and CDR2 FVKESK. This CDR3 reads CASSQEARVSPLHF. CDR3 sequence (DNA): TGTGCCAGCAGCCAAGAGGCCAGGGTCTCACCCCTCCACTTT. Full variable domain (remainder filled in from reference TRBV14 and TRBJ1-6): EAGVTQFPSHSVIEKGQTVTLRCDPISGHDNLYWYRRVMGKEIKFLLHFVKESKQDESGMPNNRFLAERTGGTYSTLKVQPAELEDSGVYFCASSQEARVSPLHFGNGTRLTVT.

CDR3 sequence (DNA): TGTGCCAGCAGTGAGCGGACTAATGAGCAGTTCTTC. It specifies CASSERTNEQFF. This sequence joins TRBV25-1 and TRBJ2-1, with a tentative D call TRBD2 (5 bases). Germline assignment: CDR1 MGHDK and CDR2 SYGVNS. The V end was cut by 3 bases, the J end by 7 bases, with 7 bases between. CDR3 length: 12 residues.

The rearrangement links TRBV15 to TRBJ1-5, with TRBD1 as a possible D gene (5 bases). There are 16 residues in the CDR3. With 0 bases removed from V and 5 bases from J, the gap between germline ends came to 14 bases. From germline, CDR1 is LNHNV and CDR2 YYDKDF (reference sequence). CDR3 coding DNA: TGTGCCACCAGCAGAGATCAAGCAGGGAACCATCAGCCCCAGCATTTT. Protein sequence: CATSRDQAGNHQPQHF.

The CDR3 loop reads CASSQKGGAFF. The CDR3 DNA follows: TGTGCCAGCAGCCAGAAGGGGGGGGCCTTCTTT. V usage is TRBV5-6 and J usage is TRBJ1-1; the D gene is possibly TRBD1 (6 bases). CDR3 length: 11 amino acids. The germline V gene encodes CDR1 SGHDT and CDR2 YYEEEE. Trimming stripped 4 bases from V and 14 bases from J, with 15 bases between.

This chain's CDR3 is CASSLVAGQNNSPLHF. The DNA for the CDR3 is TGCGCCAGCAGCTTGGTGGCGGGACAGAATAATTCACCCCTCCACTTT. The V and J genes are TRBV5-1 and TRBJ1-6; 7 nucleotides match TRBD1. Germline-derived CDR1 and CDR2 are SGHRS and YFSETQ. The junction had 5 bases not matched to a gene; V was cut back by 0 bases and J by 5 bases. CDR3 length: 16 residues.

This clone appeared once. The chain couples TRBV4-3 to TRBJ2-1; the D gene is possibly TRBD2 (6 bases). V was pared by 0 bases and J by 9 bases, with 18 bases between. CDR3 size: 16 residues. Germline V gene sequence: CDR1 LGHNA, CDR2 YSLEER. The CDR3 reads CASSQEAGRLLAEQFF. CDR3 sequence (DNA): TGCGCCAGCAGCCAAGAGGCAGGGCGGTTACTAGCTGAGCAGTTCTTC.

This clone was counted a single time. The rearrangement uses TRBV2 and TRBJ2-7; no firm D call. Trimming shortened V by 4 bases and J by 4 bases, and 11 bases separated the two germline ends. The CDR3 contains 13 residues. The germline CDR1 and CDR2 sequences are SNHLY and FYNNEI. CDR3 in amino acids: CASSVGPYYEQYV. The DNA of the CDR3 is TGTGCCAGCAGTGTAGGGCCTTATTACGAGCAGTACGTC.

The chain joins TRBV11-3 to TRBJ2-1; TRBD1 is a possible D gene (6 bases). Trimming removed 2 bases at V and 0 bases at J, with 20 bases between. This CDR3 has 19 residues. The germline gives CDR1 SGHNT, CDR2 YENEEA. CDR3 sequence (DNA): TGTGCCAGCAGCTTACAGCAAAGGGGGATGGGGAGCTCCTACAATGAGCAGTTCTTC. It codes for CASSLQQRGMGSSYNEQFF.

The chain joins TRBV6-1 to TRBJ1-5; weak D call: TRBD1 (6 bases). CDR1 MNHNS and CDR2 SASEGT come from the germline V gene. CDR3 size: 14 residues. Trimming took off 5 bases at V and 6 bases at J, with 14 bases between the two ends. The CDR3 reads CASSLQWGPQPQHF. DNA of the CDR3: TGTGCCAGCAGTCTTCAATGGGGGCCTCAGCCCCAGCATTTT.

The chain couples TRBV7-8 to TRBJ1-4; D remains unclear. The CDR3 extends over 15 amino acids. Trimming took off 5 bases at V and 5 bases at J, with 15 bases between the two ends. Germline CDR1 reads SGHVS; CDR2 reads FQNEAQ. The CDR3 DNA reads TGTGCCAGCAGCCAGCGGGTCGGTTTAAATGAAAAACTGTTTTTT. Translating it yields CASSQRVGLNEKLFF.

This clone showed up just a few times. This sequence joins TRBV30 and TRBJ1-1; D remains ambiguous. In germline, CDR1 is GTSNPN, CDR2 SVGIG (reference sequence). This CDR3 is 15 amino acids long. The V and J ends lost 0 bases and 1 base respectively, with 12 bases between them. CDR3 amino acids: CAWSVASAANTEAFF. CDR3 DNA sequence: TGTGCCTGGAGTGTAGCGTCGGCAGCGAACACTGAAGCTTTCTTT.

This clone was observed a few times. This CDR3 is also generated by other DNA sequences in the sample. This chain connects TRBV25-1 to TRBJ1-1, with D hard to call. The germline V gene encodes CDR1 MGHDK and CDR2 SYGVNS. V lost 1 base and J lost 8, with 14 bases in between. The CDR3 has 14 residues. CDR3 residues: CASSESGGPREAFF. CDR3 DNA sequence: TGTGCCAGCAGTGAATCGGGAGGGCCACGGGAAGCTTTCTTT.

The V call is TRBV10-2, the J call TRBJ2-3; D perhaps matches TRBD2 (5 bases). The ends were cut back, 0 bases at V and 0 bases at J, with 13 bases in the middle. CDR3 length: 17 amino acids. The germline gives CDR1 WSHSY, CDR2 SAAADI. The CDR3 is CASSESSLGPSTDTQYF. In nucleotides, the CDR3 is TGCGCCAGCAGTGAGTCCTCACTAGGTCCTAGCACAGATACGCAGTATTTT.

V gene TRBV5-6 combines with J gene TRBJ1-4; 7 positions match TRBD1. Trimming took 4 bases from V and 4 from J; bases not matched to a gene: 4. The CDR3 extends over 14 amino acids. Germline V lookup: CDR1 SGHDT, CDR2 YYEEEE. CDR3 in amino acids: CASSIRDSNEKLFF. In DNA, the CDR3 is TGTGCCAGCAGCATCCGGGACAGTAATGAAAAACTGTTTTTT.

The chain links TRBV10-3 to TRBJ1-2, with TRBD1 matching 7 bases. The CDR3 sequence is 18 residues long. V gave up 2 bases and J gave up 2 bases; unmatched junction bases: 14. The germline V gene has CDR1 ENHRY and CDR2 SYGVKD. The CDR3 DNA sequence: TGTGCCATCAGTGAGACACCCGGACAGGCCCTTGGGAACTATGGCTACACCTTC. This translates into CAISETPGQALGNYGYTF.

The V gene is TRBV15, the J gene TRBJ1-2; D is possibly TRBD1 (5 bases). Germline lookup yields CDR1 LNHNV and CDR2 YYDKDF (reference sequence). Trimming left V 5 bases short and J 4 bases short, with 14 bases between. This CDR3 contains 14 residues. The CDR3 sequence: CATSSKGEGYGYTF. CDR3 in DNA: TGTGCCACCAGCTCTAAAGGGGAGGGCTATGGCTACACCTTC.

The chain is built from TRBV11-2 and TRBJ2-3; 7 bases are a match to TRBD1. Trimming cost V 5 bases and J 2 bases; bases outside gene matches: 7. The CDR3 runs 15 residues. The germline V gene has CDR1 SGHAT and CDR2 FQNNGV. The CDR3 here is CASSQGQLFTDTQYF. Here the CDR3 DNA reads TGTGCCAGCAGCCAGGGACAGCTATTCACAGATACGCAGTATTTT.

The J gene is TRBJ2-1, the V gene TRBV5-1; a weak D match, TRBD1 (5 bases). V lost 4 bases and J 5 bases, leaving 13 bases between the germline ends. Germline V gives CDR1 SGHRS, CDR2 YFSETQ. This CDR3 has 14 residues. This CDR3 is CASSQRGTDNEQFF. CDR3 DNA: TGCGCCAGCAGCCAAAGGGGTACTGACAATGAGCAGTTCTTC. Full variable domain (outside the CDR3, taken from reference TRBV5-1 and TRBJ2-1): KAGVTQTPRYLIKTRGQQVTLSCSPISGHRSVSWYQQTPGQGLQFLFEYFSETQRNKGNFPGRFSGRQFSNSRSEMNVSTLELGDSALYLCASSQRGTDNEQFFGPGTRLTVL.

The chain is built from TRBV27 and TRBJ2-4; D is uncertain. CDR1 and CDR2 (germline): MNHEY, SMNVEV (reference sequence). CDR3 length: 13 residues. With 5 bases removed from V and 6 bases from J, the gap between germline ends came to 11 bases. CDR3 loop: CASSQKMGNIQYF. For the CDR3, the DNA is TGTGCCAGCAGTCAAAAGATGGGAAACATTCAGTACTTC.

The chain employs TRBV7-2 and TRBJ1-5, with D maybe TRBD1 (5 bases). CDR3 length equals 15 residues. Trimming removed 5 bases at V and 6 bases at J, with 17 bases between. Looked up from germline, CDR1 is SGHTA and CDR2 is FQGNSA. CDR3 nucleotide sequence: TGTGCCAGCAGCCTCGGGGCAGGCGGGGGTCAGCCCCAGCATTTT. The encoded protein is CASSLGAGGGQPQHF.

This chain uses TRBV11-2 with TRBJ1-3, with a tentative D call TRBD1 (5 bases). Germline loops: CDR1 SGHAT, CDR2 FQNNGV. The CDR3 consists of 14 residues. Trimming cost V 5 bases and J 0 bases, with 8 bases left between them. The chain's CDR3 is CASSGGDSGNTIYF. For the CDR3, the DNA is TGTGCCAGCAGCGGAGGGGACTCTGGAAACACCATATATTTT. The full variable domain, in which reference TRBV11-2 and TRBJ1-3 provide the parts outside the CDR3, is EAGVAQSPRYKIIEKRQSVAFWCNPISGHATLYWYQQILGQGPKLLIQFQNNGVVDDSQLPKDRFSAERLKGVDSTLKIQPAKLEDSAVYLCASSGGDSGNTIYFGEGSWLTVV.